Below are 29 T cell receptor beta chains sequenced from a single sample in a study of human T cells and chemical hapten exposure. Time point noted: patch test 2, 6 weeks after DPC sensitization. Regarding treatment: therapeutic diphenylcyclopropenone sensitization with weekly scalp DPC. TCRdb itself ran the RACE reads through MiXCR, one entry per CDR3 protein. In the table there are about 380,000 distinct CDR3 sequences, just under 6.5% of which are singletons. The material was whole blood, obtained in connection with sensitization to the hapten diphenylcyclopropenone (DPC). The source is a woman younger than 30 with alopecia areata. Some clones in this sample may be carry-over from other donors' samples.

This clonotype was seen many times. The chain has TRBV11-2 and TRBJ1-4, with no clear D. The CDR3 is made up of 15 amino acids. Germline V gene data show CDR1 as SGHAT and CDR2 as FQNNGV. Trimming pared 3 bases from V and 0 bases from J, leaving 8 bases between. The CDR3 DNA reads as TGTGCCAGCAGCTTCTTTTCTGCAACTAATGAAAAACTGTTTTTT. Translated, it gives CASSFFSATNEKLFF.

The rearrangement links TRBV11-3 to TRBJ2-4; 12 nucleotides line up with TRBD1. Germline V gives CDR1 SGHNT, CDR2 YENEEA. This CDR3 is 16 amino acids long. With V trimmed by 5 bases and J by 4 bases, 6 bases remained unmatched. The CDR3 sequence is CASSRGTGGQKNIQYF. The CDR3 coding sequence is TGTGCCAGCAGCAGAGGGACAGGGGGCCAAAAAAACATTCAGTACTTC.

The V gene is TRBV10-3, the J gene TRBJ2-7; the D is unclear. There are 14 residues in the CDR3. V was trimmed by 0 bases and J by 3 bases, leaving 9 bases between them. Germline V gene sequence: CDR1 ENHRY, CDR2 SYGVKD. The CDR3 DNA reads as TGTGCCATCAGTGAGTCGAGTTCCCGCTACGAGCAGTACTTC. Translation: CAISESSSRYEQYF.

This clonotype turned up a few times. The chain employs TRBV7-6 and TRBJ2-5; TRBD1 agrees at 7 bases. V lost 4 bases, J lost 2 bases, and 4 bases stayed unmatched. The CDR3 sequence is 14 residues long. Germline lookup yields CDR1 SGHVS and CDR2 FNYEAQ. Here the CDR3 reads CASSYGTEQETQYF. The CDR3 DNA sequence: TGTGCCAGCAGCTACGGGACAGAACAAGAGACCCAGTACTTC.

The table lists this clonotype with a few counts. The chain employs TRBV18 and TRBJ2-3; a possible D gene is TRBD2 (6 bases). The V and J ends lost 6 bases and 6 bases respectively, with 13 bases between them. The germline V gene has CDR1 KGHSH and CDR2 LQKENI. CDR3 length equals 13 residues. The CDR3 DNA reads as TGTGCCAGCTCTTCCGGAGCGGGCGATACGCAGTATTTT. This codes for CASSSGAGDTQYF.

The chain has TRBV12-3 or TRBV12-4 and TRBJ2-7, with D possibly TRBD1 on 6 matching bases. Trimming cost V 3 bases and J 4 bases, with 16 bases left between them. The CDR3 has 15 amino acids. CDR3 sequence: CASSFSAGTFYEQYF. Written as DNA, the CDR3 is TGTGCCAGCAGTTTCTCCGCAGGGACATTTTACGAGCAGTACTTC.

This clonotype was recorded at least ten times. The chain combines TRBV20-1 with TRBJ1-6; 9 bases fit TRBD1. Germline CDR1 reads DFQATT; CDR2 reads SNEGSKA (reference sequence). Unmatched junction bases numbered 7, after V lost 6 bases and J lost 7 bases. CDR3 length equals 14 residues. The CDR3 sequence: CSAHLDRGNSPLHF. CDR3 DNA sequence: TGCAGTGCGCACCTGGACAGGGGAAATTCACCCCTCCACTTT.

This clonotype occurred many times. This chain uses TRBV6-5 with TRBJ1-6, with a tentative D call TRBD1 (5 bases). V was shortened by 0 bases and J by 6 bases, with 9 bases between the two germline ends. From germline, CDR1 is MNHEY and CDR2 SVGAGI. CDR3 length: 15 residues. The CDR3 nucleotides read TGTGCCAGCAGTTACTCGGGGGTCATTAATTCACCCCTCCACTTT. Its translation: CASSYSGVINSPLHF.

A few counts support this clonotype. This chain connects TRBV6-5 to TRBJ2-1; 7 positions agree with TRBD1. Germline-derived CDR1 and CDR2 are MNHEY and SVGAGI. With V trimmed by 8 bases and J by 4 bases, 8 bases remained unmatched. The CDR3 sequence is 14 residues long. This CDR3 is CASPGTDMYNEQFF. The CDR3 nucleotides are TGTGCCAGCCCCGGGACAGACATGTACAATGAGCAGTTCTTC.

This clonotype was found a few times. CDR3 sequence: CASSAWDSSNEQFF. DNA of the CDR3: TGTGCCAGCAGCGCATGGGACTCTAGCAATGAGCAGTTCTTC. This sequence joins TRBV9 and TRBJ2-1, with a possible D match to TRBD2 (6 bases). With 3 bases removed from V and 6 bases from J, the gap between germline ends came to 13 bases. Germline CDR1 SGDLS, CDR2 YYNGEE. CDR3 size: 14 residues.

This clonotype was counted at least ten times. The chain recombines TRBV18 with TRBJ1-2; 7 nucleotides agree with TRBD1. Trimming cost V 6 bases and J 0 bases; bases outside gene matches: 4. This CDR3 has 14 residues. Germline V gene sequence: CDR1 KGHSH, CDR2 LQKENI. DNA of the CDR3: TGTGCCAGCTCGTCGACAGGGACTAACTATGGCTACACCTTC. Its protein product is CASSSTGTNYGYTF.

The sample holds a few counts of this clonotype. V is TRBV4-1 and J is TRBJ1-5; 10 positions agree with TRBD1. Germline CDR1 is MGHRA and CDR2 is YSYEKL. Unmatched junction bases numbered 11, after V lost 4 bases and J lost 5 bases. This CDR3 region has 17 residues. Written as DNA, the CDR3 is TGCGCCAGCAGCCTTAAACCGGGACAGGGGAACCATCAGCCCCAGCATTTT. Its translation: CASSLKPGQGNHQPQHF.

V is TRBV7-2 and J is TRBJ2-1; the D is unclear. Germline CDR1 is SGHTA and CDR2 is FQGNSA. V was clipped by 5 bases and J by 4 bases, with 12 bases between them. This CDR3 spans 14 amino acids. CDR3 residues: CASSPRGVYNEQFF. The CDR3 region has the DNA TGTGCCAGCAGCCCGCGAGGAGTGTACAATGAGCAGTTCTTC.

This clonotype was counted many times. CDR3 DNA: TGTGCCATCAGTGGCACTAGCGGGGGTTTCTACGAGCAGTACTTC. Protein product: CAISGTSGGFYEQYF. This sequence joins TRBV10-3 and TRBJ2-7, with 11 bases fitting TRBD2. CDR1 and CDR2 from the germline V gene are ENHRY and SYGVKD. The CDR3 spans 15 residues. After removal of 4 bases from V and 3 bases from J, the junction contained 5 bases not matched to a gene.

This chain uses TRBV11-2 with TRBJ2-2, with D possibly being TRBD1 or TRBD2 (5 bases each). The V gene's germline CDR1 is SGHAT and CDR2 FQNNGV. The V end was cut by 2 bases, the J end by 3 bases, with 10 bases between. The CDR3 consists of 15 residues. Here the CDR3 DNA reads TGTGCCAGCAGCTTAATCCAGGGAGACACCGGGGAGCTGTTTTTT. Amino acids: CASSLIQGDTGELFF.

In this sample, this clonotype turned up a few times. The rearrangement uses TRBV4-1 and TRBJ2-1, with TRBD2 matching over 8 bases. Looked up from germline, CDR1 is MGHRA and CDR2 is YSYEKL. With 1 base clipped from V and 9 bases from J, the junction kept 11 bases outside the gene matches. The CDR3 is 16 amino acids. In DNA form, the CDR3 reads TGCGCCAGCAGCCAAGTATCGGGGGGGGCCCAAGGTGAGCAGTTCTTC. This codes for CASSQVSGGAQGEQFF.

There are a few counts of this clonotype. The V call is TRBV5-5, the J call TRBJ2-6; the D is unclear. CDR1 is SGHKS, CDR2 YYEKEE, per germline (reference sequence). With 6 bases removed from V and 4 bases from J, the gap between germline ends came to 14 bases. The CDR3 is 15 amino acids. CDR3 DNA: TGTGCCAGCACCACTGACATGTCGGGGGCCAACGTCCTGACTTTC. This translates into CASTTDMSGANVLTF.

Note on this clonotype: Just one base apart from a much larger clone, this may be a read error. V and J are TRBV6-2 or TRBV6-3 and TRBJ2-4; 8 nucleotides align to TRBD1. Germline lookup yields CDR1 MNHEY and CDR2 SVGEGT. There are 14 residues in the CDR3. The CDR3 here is CASTYSGGRNIQYF. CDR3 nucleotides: TGTGCCAGCACTTACTCAGGGGGCAGAAACATTCAGTACTTC.

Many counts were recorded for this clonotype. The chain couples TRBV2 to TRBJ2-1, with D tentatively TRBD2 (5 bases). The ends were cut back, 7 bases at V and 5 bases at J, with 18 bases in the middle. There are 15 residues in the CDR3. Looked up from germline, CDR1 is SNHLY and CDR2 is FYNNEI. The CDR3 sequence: CASTKGLAQDNEQFF. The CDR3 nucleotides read TGTGCCAGCACAAAAGGACTGGCTCAGGACAATGAGCAGTTCTTC.

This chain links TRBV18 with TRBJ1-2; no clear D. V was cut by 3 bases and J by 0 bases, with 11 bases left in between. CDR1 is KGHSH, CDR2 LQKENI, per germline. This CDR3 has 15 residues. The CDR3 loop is CASSPERGTNYGYTF. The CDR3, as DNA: TGTGCCAGCTCACCCGAGCGAGGGACTAACTATGGCTACACCTTC.

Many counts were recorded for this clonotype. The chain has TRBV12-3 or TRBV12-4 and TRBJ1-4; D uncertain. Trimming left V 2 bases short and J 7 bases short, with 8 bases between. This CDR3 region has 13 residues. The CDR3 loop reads CASSLRVSEKLFF. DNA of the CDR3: TGTGCCAGCAGTTTACGGGTATCTGAAAAACTGTTTTTT.

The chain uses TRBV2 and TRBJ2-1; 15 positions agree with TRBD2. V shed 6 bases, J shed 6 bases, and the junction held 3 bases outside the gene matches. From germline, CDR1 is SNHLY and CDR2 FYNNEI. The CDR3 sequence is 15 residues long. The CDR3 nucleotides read TGTGCCAGCAGACAGGGACTAGCGGGGGGCAATGAGCAGTTCTTC. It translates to CASRQGLAGGNEQFF.

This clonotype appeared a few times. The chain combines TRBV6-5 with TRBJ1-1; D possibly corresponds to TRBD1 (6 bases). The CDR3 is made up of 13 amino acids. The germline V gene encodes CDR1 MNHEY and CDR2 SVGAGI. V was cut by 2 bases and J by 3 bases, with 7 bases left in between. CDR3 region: CASSYGQYTEAFF. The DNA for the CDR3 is TGTGCCAGCAGTTACGGACAGTACACTGAAGCTTTCTTT.

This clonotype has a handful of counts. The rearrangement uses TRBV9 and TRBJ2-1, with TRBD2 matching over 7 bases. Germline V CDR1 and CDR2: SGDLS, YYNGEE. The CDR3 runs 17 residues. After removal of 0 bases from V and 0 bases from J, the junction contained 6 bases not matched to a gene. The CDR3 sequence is CASSVEVSGRSYNEQFF. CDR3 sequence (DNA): TGTGCCAGCAGCGTAGAAGTTAGCGGGCGCTCCTACAATGAGCAGTTCTTC.

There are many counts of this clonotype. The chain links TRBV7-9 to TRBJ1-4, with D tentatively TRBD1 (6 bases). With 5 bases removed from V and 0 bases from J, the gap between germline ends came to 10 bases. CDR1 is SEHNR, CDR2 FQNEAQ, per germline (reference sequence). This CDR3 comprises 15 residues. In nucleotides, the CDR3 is TGTGCCAGCAGCGTAACAGGGACAACTAATGAAAAACTGTTTTTT. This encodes CASSVTGTTNEKLFF.

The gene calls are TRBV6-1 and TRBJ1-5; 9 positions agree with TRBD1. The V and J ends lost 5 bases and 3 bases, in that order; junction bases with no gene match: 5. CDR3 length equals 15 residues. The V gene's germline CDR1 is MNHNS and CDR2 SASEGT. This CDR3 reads CASSHRGLNNQPQHF. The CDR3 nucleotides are TGTGCCAGCAGTCACAGGGGGCTAAACAATCAGCCCCAGCATTTT.

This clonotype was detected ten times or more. CDR3 in DNA: TGTGCCAGCAGCCCAAGACAGGGTATAAAGACAACTAATGAAAAACTGTTTTTT. It codes for CASSPRQGIKTTNEKLFF. The chain combines TRBV7-9 with TRBJ1-4; 7 positions agree with TRBD1. The germline V gene has CDR1 SEHNR and CDR2 FQNEAQ (reference sequence). This CDR3 is 18 amino acids long. V shed 5 bases, J shed 0 bases, and the junction held 12 bases outside the gene matches.

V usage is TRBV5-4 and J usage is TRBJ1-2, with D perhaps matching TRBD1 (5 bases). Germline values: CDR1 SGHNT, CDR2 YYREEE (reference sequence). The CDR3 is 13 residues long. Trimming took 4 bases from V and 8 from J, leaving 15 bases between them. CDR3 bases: TGTGCCAGCAGCCCGGAGACAGTTCGAGGCTACACCTTC. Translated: CASSPETVRGYTF.

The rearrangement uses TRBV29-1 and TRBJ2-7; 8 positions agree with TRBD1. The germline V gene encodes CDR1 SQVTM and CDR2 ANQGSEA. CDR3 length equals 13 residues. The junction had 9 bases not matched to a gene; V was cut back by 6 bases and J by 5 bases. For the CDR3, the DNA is TGCAGCGTCTCCAGAACAGGGGGACACGAGCAGTACTTC. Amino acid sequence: CSVSRTGGHEQYF.